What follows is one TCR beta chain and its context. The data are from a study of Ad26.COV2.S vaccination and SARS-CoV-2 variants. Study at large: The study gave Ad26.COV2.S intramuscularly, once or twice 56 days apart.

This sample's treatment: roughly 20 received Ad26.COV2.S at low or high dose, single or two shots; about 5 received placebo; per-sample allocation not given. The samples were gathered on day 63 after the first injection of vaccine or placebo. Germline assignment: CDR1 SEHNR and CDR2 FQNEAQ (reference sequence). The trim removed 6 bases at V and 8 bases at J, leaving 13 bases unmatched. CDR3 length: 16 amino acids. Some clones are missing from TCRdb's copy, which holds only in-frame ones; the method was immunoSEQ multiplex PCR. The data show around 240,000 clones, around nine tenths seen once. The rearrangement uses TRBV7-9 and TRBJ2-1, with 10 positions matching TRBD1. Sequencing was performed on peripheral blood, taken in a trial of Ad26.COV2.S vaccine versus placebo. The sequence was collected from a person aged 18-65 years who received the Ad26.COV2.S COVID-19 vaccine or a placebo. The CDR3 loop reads CASSHPLTGGFDEQFF. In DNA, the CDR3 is TGTGCCAGCAGTCACCCGCTGACAGGGGGCTTTGATGAGCAGTTCTTC.